Following are 7 T cell receptor beta chains from one sample sequenced in a study of response to subunit inactivated influenza vaccine. TCRdb reprocessed the RT-PCR reads with MiXCR, giving one entry per CDR3 protein. Of 650,000 or so distinct CDR3 sequences listed, 12% to 15% were seen once; the top ten hold approximately 7.6%. This material consisted of PBMCs from blood, taken around 14 days before vaccination. The receptors originated from a man aged 50-60 years who received an inactivated influenza vaccine.

This clonotype appeared many times. This sequence joins TRBV29-1 and TRBJ2-5; maybe TRBD1 (8 bases). There are 14 residues in the CDR3. CDR1 is SQVTM and CDR2 is ANQGSEA in the germline V gene. Trimming took off 5 bases at V and 1 base at J, with 14 bases between the two ends. The CDR3: CSVTQGGFQETQYF. CDR3 in DNA: TGCAGCGTTACACAGGGGGGGTTCCAAGAGACCCAGTACTTC.

This clonotype appeared once. J is TRBJ2-5 and V is TRBV4-3; TRBD1 agrees at 8 bases. There are 16 residues in the CDR3. Germline CDR1 and CDR2: LGHNA and YSLEER. V dropped 3 bases and J dropped 2; count of bases not matched to a gene: 8. CDR3 DNA sequence: TGCGCCAGCAGCCAGACCGGGACAGGAGCTCAAGAGACCCAGTACTTC. This gives the protein CASSQTGTGAQETQYF.

This rearrangement joins TRBV12-3 or TRBV12-4 to TRBJ1-5; D gene uncertain. The CDR3 loop spans 15 amino acids. Trimming stripped 2 bases from V and 2 bases from J, with 10 bases between. Here the CDR3 reads CASSLPYGGNQPQHF. In nucleotides, the CDR3 is TGTGCCAGCAGTTTACCCTATGGTGGCAATCAGCCCCAGCATTTT.

This clonotype has more than one count but fewer than ten. The V gene is TRBV4-3, the J gene TRBJ2-5, with D possibly called TRBD1 or TRBD2 (5 bases each). Trimming removed 3 bases from V and 2 bases from J, with 13 bases in between. The CDR3 runs 15 residues. CDR1 and CDR2 (germline): LGHNA, YSLEER. The chain's CDR3 is CASSHGTGRQETQYF. CDR3 in DNA: TGCGCCAGCAGCCACGGGACCGGGCGGCAAGAGACCCAGTACTTC.

This clonotype was observed at least ten times. The chain employs TRBV28 and TRBJ2-1; D gene unclear. This CDR3 contains 13 residues. Trimming shortened V by 3 bases and J by 11 bases, and 14 bases separated the two germline ends. CDR1 is MDHEN and CDR2 is SYDVKM in the germline V gene. This chain's CDR3 is CASSFRFGYQQFF. The CDR3 nucleotides read TGTGCCAGCAGTTTCCGCTTCGGGTACCAGCAGTTCTTC.

V and J are TRBV5-5 and TRBJ2-5; D is tentatively TRBD1 or TRBD2 (5 bases each). V was clipped by 1 base and J by 7 bases, with 14 bases between them. Germline V CDR1 and CDR2: SGHKS, YYEKEE (reference sequence). The CDR3 contains 14 residues. The CDR3 bases are TGTGCCAGCAGCTTGCCCGTGGGGACGAGGACCCAGTACTTC. Protein: CASSLPVGTRTQYF.

The V and J genes are TRBV10-3 and TRBJ2-2; 8 bases match TRBD2. There are 14 residues in the CDR3. CDR1 and CDR2 (germline): ENHRY, SYGVKD. V lost 10 bases, J lost 4 bases, and 8 bases stayed unmatched. CDR3 sequence (DNA): TGTGCCACCGAGGGGCTAGCGGGCACCGGGGAGCTGTTTTTT. The encoded protein is CATEGLAGTGELFF.